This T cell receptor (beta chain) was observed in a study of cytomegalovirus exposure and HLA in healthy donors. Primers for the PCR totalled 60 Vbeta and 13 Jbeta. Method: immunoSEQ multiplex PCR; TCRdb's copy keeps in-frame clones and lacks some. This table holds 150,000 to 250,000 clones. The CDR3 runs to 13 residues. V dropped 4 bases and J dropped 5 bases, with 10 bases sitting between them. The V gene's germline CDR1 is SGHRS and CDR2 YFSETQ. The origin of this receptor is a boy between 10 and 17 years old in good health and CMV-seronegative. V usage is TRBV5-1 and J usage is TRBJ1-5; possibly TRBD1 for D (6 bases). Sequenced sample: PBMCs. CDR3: CASSLDSYQPQHF. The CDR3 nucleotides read TGCGCCAGCAGCCTGGACAGCTATCAGCCCCAGCATTTT.